The rows below give T cell receptor beta chains drawn from one sample of a study of T cells in narcolepsy. Sequenced by immunoSEQ multiplex PCR; TCRdb stores in-frame clones only, minus some. The repertoire holds 27,000 or so clones, with approximately 80% as singletons. Sequenced: CD45RA- memory CD4+ T cells from PBMCs. The receptors here all came from a human donor with narcolepsy. Each CDR3 is given with its conserved first and last residue. A D gene is named only where the DNA matches it firmly. Not every row has a clone size; where given, it reads once, few, many or a size class.

once,.,TRBV7-6,TRBJ2-3,TGTGCCAGCAGCTTCGGGGAAAGCACAGATACGCAGTATTTT,CASSFGESTDTQYF
.,TRBD1,TRBV9,TRBJ2-7,TGTGCCAGCAGCGTAGTCGGACAGGGGGCGGGGGAGCAGTACTTC,CASSVVGQGAGEQYF
.,.,TRBV11-3,TRBJ2-5,TGTGCCAGCAGCCAAACCCAGACCCAGTACTTC,CASSQTQTQYF
.,.,TRBV7-9,TRBJ1-1,TGTGCCAGCAGCTGGCGCCAACAGGGCCCTGAAGCTTTCTTT,CASSWRQQGPEAFF
.,TRBD2,TRBV2,TRBJ2-1,TGTGCCAGCAGTGCACTAGCGGGGGGAAACAATGAGCAGTTCTTC,CASSALAGGNNEQFF
few,TRBD1,TRBV6-5,TRBJ2-7,TGTGCCAGCAGTTACAGGGGGCGGATAGACGAGCAGTACTTC,CASSYRGRIDEQYF
.,.,TRBV11-3,TRBJ1-6,TGTGCCAGCAGCTACAGGAATTCACCCCTCCACTTT,CASSYRNSPLHF
.,.,TRBV29-1,TRBJ2-7,TGCAGCGTTGTCCGGAAATACGAGCAGTACTTC,CSVVRKYEQYF
few,.,TRBV27,TRBJ2-3,TGTGCCAGCAGGAGAGGCAGCACAGATACGCAGTATTTT,CASRRGSTDTQYF
.,TRBD1,TRBV5-1,TRBJ2-5,TGCGCCAGCAGCTTATGGGGACAGGGGAAAGAGACCCAGTACTTC,CASSLWGQGKETQYF
.,.,TRBV6-5,TRBJ2-7,TGTGCCAGCAGTTACGTCCAGGGGGGACCCTACGAGCAGTACTTC,CASSYVQGGPYEQYF
.,.,TRBV19,TRBJ1-5,TGTGCCAGTAGACAGGGCAATCAGCCCCAGCATTTT,CASRQGNQPQHF
few,.,TRBV29-1,TRBJ2-5,TGCAGCGTCGCCGACAGGACACATAACTTTGGGCTTCAAGAGACCCAGTACTTC,CSVADRTHNFGLQETQYF
.,TRBD2,TRBV15,TRBJ2-1,TGTGCCACCAGCAGTGTAGCGGGGGTCAACAATGAGCAGTTCTTC,CATSSVAGVNNEQFF
.,TRBD2,TRBV27,TRBJ2-7,TGTGCCAGCAGTTTAACCGGGACTAGCGTATACAACGAGCAGTACTTC,CASSLTGTSVYNEQYF
few,.,TRBV5-1,TRBJ2-7,TGCGCCAGCAGCTTGTCATCTCAGGGGAACTCCTACGAGCAGTACTTC,CASSLSSQGNSYEQYF
.,.,TRBV29-1,TRBJ1-2,TGCAGCGTTGATATCACAGGTCAAGCAGGCTACACCTTC,CSVDITGQAGYTF
.,.,TRBV6-1,TRBJ1-3,TGTGCCAGCAGTGTTCGGGCCTCTGGAAACACCATATATTTT,CASSVRASGNTIYF
.,TRBD1,TRBV5-1,TRBJ1-1,TGCGCCAGCAGCTTGGAGGGACAGGGGGTTGAAGCTTTCTTT,CASSLEGQGVEAFF
.,.,TRBV2,TRBJ2-5,TGTGCCAGCAGTGGGGAAGAGACCCAGTACTTC,CASSGEETQYF
.,TRBD1,TRBV7-9,TRBJ1-4,TGTGCCAGCGGGATGACAGGGCGGAATGAAAAACTGTTTTTT,CASGMTGRNEKLFF
.,.,TRBV7-6,TRBJ2-5,TGTGCCAGCAGCTTATTCCAGGGTCTACGGGAGACCCAGTACTTC,CASSLFQGLRETQYF
.,.,TRBV7-3,TRBJ2-1,TGTGCCAGCAGCCCCCGGGTTGGAAATGCCTACAATGAGCAGTTCTTC,CASSPRVGNAYNEQFF
.,TRBD1,TRBV5-4,TRBJ1-2,TGTGCCAGCAGCGCGGGGCGAGACAGGGACTATGGCTACACCTTC,CASSAGRDRDYGYTF
.,.,TRBV5-1,TRBJ2-3,TGCGCCAGCAGCGGAGCAGGGGCGGCAGATACGCAGTATTTT,CASSGAGAADTQYF
.,.,TRBV4-1,TRBJ1-3,TGCGCCAGCAGCCAGGATCCGATCTTGGGCCGGGCTGGAAACACCATATATTTT,CASSQDPILGRAGNTIYF
.,TRBD1,TRBV7-2,TRBJ1-1,TGTGCCAGCAGCTTGCGGGGACAGGCCACTGAAGCTTTCTTT,CASSLRGQATEAFF
.,TRBD2,TRBV5-8,TRBJ2-5,TGTGCCAGCAGCCGTGGGACTAGCGGGGGGTACCAAGAGACCCAGTACTTC,CASSRGTSGGYQETQYF
.,.,TRBV2,TRBJ2-3,TGTGCCAAGCATGTGGGAGATACGCAGTATTTT,CAKHVGDTQYF
few,.,TRBV19,TRBJ1-2,TGTGCCAGTAGTACGAGGGAAGGAGGCGGCTACACCTTC,CASSTREGGGYTF
once,TRBD2,TRBV6-4,TRBJ2-5,TGTGCCAGCAGTGACTCGATCTCCAGGACTAGGAGGGAGAGAGAGACCCAGTACTTC,CASSDSISRTRRERETQYF
few,.,TRBV11-3,TRBJ1-2,TGTGCCAGCAGCCTAGGGGGGTATGGCTACACCTTC,CASSLGGYGYTF
.,.,TRBV10-1,TRBJ2-3,TGCGCCAGCAGTGAGTCGACTGGATATCTCACGGGGTACACAGATACGCAGTATTTT,CASSESTGYLTGYTDTQYF
.,.,TRBV5-1,TRBJ2-5,TGCGCCAGCAGCCTGACCGGGACCCGTGGAGAGACCCAGTACTTC,CASSLTGTRGETQYF
few,.,TRBV19,TRBJ1-2,TGTGCCAGTACCCCTGACAGAATATATGGCTACACCTTC,CASTPDRIYGYTF
.,TRBD1,TRBV18,TRBJ2-7,TGTGCCAGCTCACCACTAGGACAGGGTTCGAACGAGCAGTACTTC,CASSPLGQGSNEQYF
.,.,TRBV4-2,TRBJ1-3,TGTGCCAGCAGCCAAGACTTTAAGGGGCCTGGAAACACCATATATTTT,CASSQDFKGPGNTIYF
.,.,TRBV6-5,TRBJ1-5,TGTGCCAGTTCCGTCGGGGGAAATCAGCCCCAGCATTTT,CASSVGGNQPQHF
.,.,TRBV19,TRBJ2-1,TGTGCCAGTAGTCCCCGAACGGGGGTTGGTGAGCAGTTCTTC,CASSPRTGVGEQFF
.,.,TRBV19,TRBJ1-1,TGTGCCAGTAGTATCCTCGGTCAGGCCCGGAACACTGAAGCTTTCTTT,CASSILGQARNTEAFF